This T cell receptor (beta chain) stems from a study of blood T cell repertoires in COVID-19. Turning to the study itself: Acute and convalescent COVID-19 samples came from the United States, Italy and Spain. The cDNA or gDNA used as material had been derived from T cells, B-cell-depleted T cells, or PBMCs.

Per the authors' pipeline: Scientists estimated how many nucleated cells there were by amplifying reference gene primers. TCRdb's table, derived via immunoSEQ multiplex PCR, lists solely in-frame clones and lacks some. Clone size and V and J calls were adopted from that table, with D and trimming inferred from the DNA. The sample gives 150,000 or so clones, about 72% of which show up once; under 2.5% is in the top ten. The V end lost 3 bases, the J end lost 7 bases, and 15 bases lay between the germline ends. From germline, CDR1 is LNHDA and CDR2 SQIVND (reference sequence). The CDR3 is 14 amino acids.

The receptor was isolated from a woman aged 70-85 years with acute or convalescent COVID-19. The chain links TRBV19 to TRBJ1-2; D is perhaps TRBD1 (5 bases). Sample: peripheral blood. The CDR3 sequence is CASSIGDSSGGYTF. Written as DNA, the CDR3 is TGTGCCAGTAGTATTGGCGACAGTAGTGGTGGCTACACCTTC.